These T cell receptor beta chains were read from a single sample in a study of blood T cell repertoires in COVID-19. Sequenced by immunoSEQ multiplex PCR; TCRdb stores in-frame clones only, minus some. The data contain roughly 100,000 clones, 80% to 95% of them singletons. Sequencing used peripheral blood. These receptors were obtained from a man aged 50-60 years with active COVID-19. Both conserved end residues are trimmed from each CDR3.

j_gene	v_gene	CDR3aa
TRBJ1-6	TRBV30	AWSGEGQGVISSYNSPLH
TRBJ1-1	TRBV2	ASSVAEENTEAF
TRBJ1-5	TRBV19	ASSTDRDGNQPQH
TRBJ1-2	TRBV28	ASSTTGEHYGYT
TRBJ1-6	TRBV5-1	ASSLAGSGDNSPLH
TRBJ2-4	TRBV7-2	ASSLGLTDVNIQY
TRBJ2-2	TRBV7-3	ASSFSGTGELF
TRBJ1-5	TRBV7-2	ASSLRTGGSNQPQH
TRBJ2-7	TRBV5-1	ASRKITGFSYEQY
TRBJ1-1	TRBV27	ASSLDPGTVNTEAF
TRBJ2-3	TRBV19	ASSPRTSTDTQY
TRBJ1-5	TRBV28	ASNREVGNQPQH
TRBJ2-7	TRBV5-4	ASSLEAGGRY
TRBJ1-2	TRBV6-6	ASSRTGNGGYT
TRBJ2-3	TRBV28	ASSPSQWGAATDTQY